The 23 T cell receptor beta chains listed next were all sequenced from one sample in a study of CD8 T cells in ankylosing spondylitis. Study outcomes and limitations: Seven to nine highly homologous variants formed a TCR beta motif that appeared characteristic of ankylosing spondylitis blood.

TCRdb redid the calling of the 5' RACE reads with MiXCR, one entry per CDR3 protein. The table has hundreds of thousands of distinct CDR3 sequences, 12% seen once; the top ten hold under 0.6%. What these receptors recognize is not known. The sample was blood, either unsorted or a sorted T cell fraction (not recorded which). The source is a male donor with ankylosing spondylitis.

This clonotype was recorded a few times. The V call is TRBV3-1, the J call TRBJ2-5; 10 bases agree with TRBD2. The CDR3 is made up of 16 amino acids. V lost 3 bases and J lost 0; bases outside the gene matches: 4. Germline CDR1 and CDR2: LGHDT and YNNKEL (reference sequence). The DNA of the CDR3 is TGTGCCAGCAGCCACCACGGACTAGCGGACCAAGAGACCCAGTACTTC. Its translation: CASSHHGLADQETQYF.

This clonotype was seen a few times. The chain uses TRBV5-6 and TRBJ1-4, with D hard to call. The CDR3 extends over 15 amino acids. Germline CDR1 is SGHDT and CDR2 is YYEEEE. Trimming removed 0 bases from V and 2 bases from J, with 8 bases in between. The CDR3 DNA reads TGTGCCAGCAGCTTGGATGGCAGTACTAATGAAAAACTGTTTTTT. It encodes CASSLDGSTNEKLFF.

There are many counts of this clonotype. This chain uses TRBV28 with TRBJ1-5; unclear D gene. This CDR3 is built from 14 residues. Trimming stripped 5 bases from V and 6 bases from J, with 14 bases between. Germline V gives CDR1 MDHEN, CDR2 SYDVKM. DNA of the CDR3: TGTGCCAGCAGTCCTCCGGGTTCCGGTCAGCCCCAGCATTTT. It specifies CASSPPGSGQPQHF.

This clonotype was counted only a few times. The chain joins TRBV20-1 to TRBJ2-1; a weak D match, TRBD2 (5 bases). This CDR3 has 15 residues. Germline V gives CDR1 DFQATT, CDR2 SNEGSKA (reference sequence). Deletions cut 3 bases from V and 5 bases from J, with 17 bases between. The CDR3 DNA reads as TGCAGTGCTAGGGAATTTCAGCGGCATAACAATGAGCAGTTCTTC. It yields the protein CSAREFQRHNNEQFF.

This clonotype was picked up a small number of times. The chain carries TRBV9 and TRBJ1-2, with D uncertain. Germline loops: CDR1 SGDLS, CDR2 YYNGEE. This CDR3 comprises 13 residues. Trimming stripped 0 bases from V and 4 bases from J, with 7 bases between. CDR3 sequence reads: CASSVDPLYGYTF. In DNA form, the CDR3 reads TGTGCCAGCAGCGTAGATCCTCTCTATGGCTACACCTTC.

V and J are TRBV5-1 and TRBJ2-5; 8 nucleotides line up with TRBD1. CDR1 SGHRS and CDR2 YFSETQ come from the germline V gene. CDR3 size: 14 residues. V lost 5 bases to trimming and J lost 4 bases; unmatched junction nucleotides: 7. As DNA, the CDR3 is TGCGCCAGCAGTACTCAGACAGGGGCAGAGACCCAGTACTTC. This encodes CASSTQTGAETQYF.

This clonotype was observed a few times. The V call is TRBV11-3, the J call TRBJ2-1; D is undetermined. V was pared by 2 bases and J by 5 bases, with 7 bases between. This CDR3 has 13 amino acids. CDR1 and CDR2 (germline): SGHNT, YENEEA. CDR3 sequence reads: CASSLTGHNEQFF. CDR3 in DNA: TGTGCCAGCAGCTTAACCGGGCACAATGAGCAGTTCTTC.

This clonotype occurred many times. The chain employs TRBV7-2 and TRBJ2-7; TRBD2 agrees at 13 bases. In germline, CDR1 is SGHTA, CDR2 FQGNSA. This CDR3 contains 15 residues. V was pared by 5 bases and J by 5 bases, with 6 bases of the junction left unmatched. The CDR3 loop reads CASSTGLAGMNEQYF. As DNA, the CDR3 is TGTGCCAGCAGCACGGGACTAGCGGGAATGAACGAGCAGTACTTC.

This clonotype was counted between two and nine times. V and J are TRBV9 and TRBJ1-5, with TRBD1 matching over 9 bases. CDR3 length: 16 amino acids. J was trimmed by 3 bases and V by 3 bases; bases with no gene match: 7. The germline V gene encodes CDR1 SGDLS and CDR2 YYNGEE. The CDR3 DNA is TGTGCCAGCAGCGCAGGGACAGGGAGATTCAATCAGCCCCAGCATTTT. Translation: CASSAGTGRFNQPQHF. Using reference TRBV9 and TRBJ1-5 for the parts outside the CDR3, the full variable domain is DSGVTQTPKHLITATGQRVTLRCSPRSGDLSVYWYQQSLDQGLQFLIQYYNGEERAKGNILERFSAQQFPDLHSELNLSSLELGDSALYFCASSAGTGRFNQPQHFGDGTRLSIL.

This clonotype appeared many times. The chain links TRBV7-9 to TRBJ1-2; maybe TRBD1 (5 bases). Germline assignment: CDR1 SEHNR and CDR2 FQNEAQ (reference sequence). The CDR3 loop spans 12 amino acids. V was pared by 3 bases and J by 13 bases, with 15 bases between. The CDR3 sequence: CASSFAREVFTF. CDR3 nucleotides: TGTGCCAGCAGCTTCGCCAGGGAGGTCTTCACCTTC.

This clonotype has more than one count but fewer than ten. This chain joins TRBV7-2 and TRBJ1-2, with TRBD1 identical over 8 bases. The CDR3 is 14 amino acids. The junction had 6 bases not matched to a gene; V was cut back by 5 bases and J by 4 bases. Germline CDR1 SGHTA, CDR2 FQGNSA. The CDR3 nucleotides read TGTGCCAGCAGCCTCGGCAGGGGGCTCTATGGCTACACCTTC. This translates into CASSLGRGLYGYTF.

J is TRBJ1-2 and V is TRBV11-2; D not certain. CDR1 and CDR2 (germline): SGHAT, FQNNGV. V lost 4 bases and J 0 bases, leaving 12 bases between the germline ends. The CDR3 extends over 15 amino acids. In nucleotides, the CDR3 is TGTGCCAGCAGCTCAAATAAGAGGTCTAACTATGGCTACACCTTC. Its protein is CASSSNKRSNYGYTF.

This clonotype was observed a few times. The CDR3 nucleotides read TGTGCCAGCAGCCCTCGGCGGACTAATGAAAAACTGTTTTTT. Amino acids: CASSPRRTNEKLFF. The chain is built from TRBV7-9 and TRBJ1-4; D is unresolved. Between the trimmed V and J ends, which lost 5 bases and 2 bases, there was a span of 9 bases. This CDR3 has 14 residues. In germline, CDR1 is SEHNR, CDR2 FQNEAQ (reference sequence). Filled out from reference TRBV7-9 and TRBJ1-4, the complete variable domain reads DTGVSQNPRHKITKRGQNVTFRCDPISEHNRLYWYRQTLGQGPEFLTYFQNEAQLEKSRLLSDRFSAERPKGSFSTLEIQRTEQGDSAMYLCASSPRRTNEKLFFGSGTQLSVL.

The J gene is TRBJ2-7, the V gene TRBV27; possibly TRBD2 for D (5 bases). Deletions cut 4 bases from V and 4 bases from J, with 17 bases between. The length of the CDR3 is 15 residues. Per the germline V gene, CDR1 is MNHEY and CDR2 is SMNVEV (reference sequence). The chain's CDR3 is CASSSPSMGVYEQYF. The CDR3, as DNA: TGTGCCAGCAGTTCGCCCTCGATGGGAGTTTACGAGCAGTACTTC.

This sequence joins TRBV6-5 and TRBJ1-2; D might be TRBD1 (5 bases). CDR1 is MNHEY and CDR2 is SVGAGI in the germline V gene. V lost 4 bases and J 5 bases, leaving 17 bases between the germline ends. The CDR3 has 15 residues. For the CDR3, the DNA is TGTGCCAGCAGTTCATACGTGGGGCCGGGTTATGGCTACACCTTC. Its protein product is CASSSYVGPGYGYTF.

The rearrangement uses TRBV20-1 and TRBJ2-3, with 9 bases identical to TRBD1. The CDR3 extends over 14 amino acids. In germline, CDR1 is DFQATT, CDR2 SNEGSKA (reference sequence). V lost 3 bases, J lost 1 base, and 2 bases stayed unmatched. The CDR3 loop is CSASWDRGTDTQYF. CDR3 DNA sequence: TGCAGTGCTAGTTGGGACAGGGGCACAGATACGCAGTATTTT.

This clonotype was observed a handful of times. This chain joins TRBV5-1 and TRBJ2-5; a possible D gene is TRBD2 (6 bases). The ends were cut back, 0 bases at V and 4 bases at J, with 13 bases in the middle. This CDR3 has 15 amino acids. CDR1 and CDR2 (germline): SGHRS, YFSETQ. In nucleotides, the CDR3 is TGCGCCAGCAGCTTGGGGTTCGGGAGAGGAGAGACCCAGTACTTC. It encodes CASSLGFGRGETQYF. Supplemented by reference TRBV5-1 and TRBJ2-5, the full variable domain reads KAGVTQTPRYLIKTRGQQVTLSCSPISGHRSVSWYQQTPGQGLQFLFEYFSETQRNKGNFPGRFSGRQFSNSRSEMNVSTLELGDSALYLCASSLGFGRGETQYFGPGTRLLVL.

The V call is TRBV7-9, the J call TRBJ2-1; D unresolved. CDR3 length: 14 amino acids. Germline CDR1 and CDR2: SEHNR and FQNEAQ (reference sequence). V lost 6 bases to trimming and J lost 5 bases, with 14 bases between them. For the CDR3, the DNA is TGTGCCAGCAGTTACCGGGCCCCCGACAATGAGCAGTTCTTC. Translating it yields CASSYRAPDNEQFF.

The genes are TRBV27 and TRBJ2-5; D tentatively fits TRBD1 or TRBD2 (5 bases each). Germline assignment: CDR1 MNHEY and CDR2 SMNVEV (reference sequence). The CDR3 runs to 16 residues. Trimming left V 5 bases short and J 2 bases short, with 18 bases between. For the CDR3, the DNA is TGTGCCAGCAGTATCCTTGGGGGATTGGCGCAAGAGACCCAGTACTTC. Encoded protein: CASSILGGLAQETQYF.

This chain links TRBV20-1 with TRBJ2-1, with 14 bases fitting TRBD2. With 4 bases clipped from V and 3 bases from J, the junction kept 20 bases outside the gene matches. The germline V gene has CDR1 DFQATT and CDR2 SNEGSKA (reference sequence). CDR3 length: 21 amino acids. The CDR3 sequence: CSATTSHPGTSGGFFYNEQFF. The CDR3 DNA is TGCAGTGCTACTACGTCCCACCCCGGGACTAGCGGGGGTTTCTTCTACAATGAGCAGTTCTTC.

This clonotype was picked up a small number of times. The genes are TRBV7-2 and TRBJ2-1; D is undetermined. Germline assignment: CDR1 SGHTA and CDR2 FQGNSA. The CDR3 is made up of 11 amino acids. Trimming shortened V by 5 bases and J by 5 bases, and 4 bases separated the two germline ends. CDR3 DNA: TGTGCCAGCAGCGTACACAATGAGCAGTTCTTC. Translated: CASSVHNEQFF.

The V and J genes are TRBV9 and TRBJ2-7, with TRBD2 as a possible D gene (5 bases). Trimming removed 4 bases from V and 7 bases from J, with 15 bases in between. Germline CDR1 reads SGDLS; CDR2 reads YYNGEE. The CDR3 is 13 residues long. DNA of the CDR3: TGTGCCAGCAGCCCCCACACACCGGGAGAGCAGTACTTC. Its translation: CASSPHTPGEQYF.

This clonotype was detected only a few times. The chain combines TRBV15 with TRBJ2-3, with 14 bases aligning to TRBD2. In germline, CDR1 is LNHNV, CDR2 YYDKDF (reference sequence). CDR3 length equals 16 residues. Unmatched junction bases numbered 7, after V lost 5 bases and J lost 6 bases. The CDR3 DNA is TGTGCCACCAGCCACCGACTAGCGGGAGGGCGGGATACGCAGTATTTT. It translates to CATSHRLAGGRDTQYF.